Given below is one TCR beta chain in context. What it binds is not known. This table comes from immunoSEQ multiplex PCR, and its TCRdb copy is limited to in-frame clones, with some not included. The data hold approximately 97,000 clones, with more than 70% observed a single time. These data are taken from a study of T cell responses to AZD1222 COVID-19 vaccine. Study-wide background: Second-dose intervals of approximately 4 or approximately 12 weeks were pooled.

Study-level results: Reportedly, nearly half of unique spike TCRs recognized epitopes outside B.1.351/B.1.1.7 mutations. Donors skewed white British and female; clonal diversity was possibly underestimated.

The germline CDR1 and CDR2 sequences are SGDLS and YYNGEE. Trimming pared 6 bases from V and 0 bases from J, leaving 13 bases between. The CDR3 has 16 amino acids. The source is an adult in good health. This sample comprised peripheral blood, obtained on day 0 of AZD1222 vaccination. The chain recombines TRBV9 with TRBJ2-6; D gene ambiguous. CDR3 sequence reads: CASTLDSFSGANVLTF. The CDR3 DNA reads as TGTGCCAGCACCCTCGATTCGTTCTCTGGGGCCAACGTCCTGACTTTC.